A selection of T cell receptor beta chains follows, all from one sample in a study of CD8+ T cells in alopecia areata. Generated by immunoSEQ multiplex PCR, the TCRdb table keeps only in-frame clones and is missing some. The sample includes 150,000 to 200,000 clones, roughly three fifths of them seen just once. Sequences were derived from CD8+ T cells sorted from blood, sampled at week 24, from a patient treated with tofacitinib. The receptors derive from a human donor with alopecia areata. Each CDR3 is given with its conserved first and last residue. D genes are given only for firm matches. Not all rows give a size; the values are once, few, many and, for expanded clones, a class.

CDR3: CARKTGSDTEAFF
DNA: TGTGCCAGAAAAACAGGGTCGGACACTGAAGCTTTCTTT
D: .
V: TRBV30
size: .
J: TRBJ1-1

CDR3: CASSFPGTGVVNEQFF
DNA: TGTGCCAGCAGCTTTCCCGGGACAGGGGTAGTCAATGAGCAGTTCTTC
D: TRBD1
V: TRBV7-6
size: .
J: TRBJ2-1

CDR3: CASSIGTDTQYF
DNA: TGTGCCAGCAGTATCGGGACAGATACGCAGTATTTT
D: .
V: TRBV27
size: few
J: TRBJ2-3

CDR3: CASSSSGGRTIEKLFF
DNA: TGTGCCAGCAGCTCCTCAGGGGGTCGGACGATTGAAAAACTGTTTTTT
D: TRBD1
V: TRBV7-3
size: few
J: TRBJ1-4

CDR3: CASSWGSEQYF
DNA: TGTGCCAGCAGCTGGGGGTCCGAGCAGTACTTC
D: .
V: TRBV5-6
size: .
J: TRBJ2-7

CDR3: CASSLTGYEQYF
DNA: TGTGCCAGCAGCTTAACAGGCTACGAGCAGTACTTC
D: .
V: TRBV7-2
size: .
J: TRBJ2-7

CDR3: CASSPKGGPQHTQYF
DNA: TGTGCCAGCAGCCCAAAAGGAGGACCCCAGCATACGCAGTATTTT
D: .
V: TRBV7-9
size: .
J: TRBJ2-3

CDR3: CASTGQGAHNEQFF
DNA: TGTGCCAGCACCGGACAGGGCGCTCACAATGAGCAGTTCTTC
D: TRBD1
V: TRBV25-1
size: .
J: TRBJ2-1

CDR3: CSVSKNNEQFF
DNA: TGCAGCGTTAGTAAGAACAATGAGCAGTTCTTC
D: .
V: TRBV29-1
size: .
J: TRBJ2-1

CDR3: CASSHDREVDGYTF
DNA: TGCGCCAGCAGCCATGACAGGGAGGTCGATGGCTACACCTTC
D: TRBD1
V: TRBV4-1
size: once
J: TRBJ1-2

CDR3: CASSLAHRSEAFF
DNA: TGTGCCAGCAGTTTAGCTCACAGGTCTGAAGCTTTCTTT
D: .
V: TRBV27
size: .
J: TRBJ1-1

CDR3: CASSPGSNYGYTF
DNA: TGTGCCAGCAGTCCGGGGTCTAACTATGGCTACACCTTC
D: .
V: TRBV7-9
size: few
J: TRBJ1-2

CDR3: CSVDHSYNEQFF
DNA: TGCAGCGTTGACCACTCCTACAATGAGCAGTTCTTC
D: .
V: TRBV29-1
size: few
J: TRBJ2-1

CDR3: CASSPGLTGGETQYF
DNA: TGTGCCAGCAGCCCCGGCCTGACAGGGGGTGAGACCCAGTACTTC
D: TRBD1
V: TRBV5-6
size: .
J: TRBJ2-5

CDR3: CSVYGLRGKDNYGYTF
DNA: TGCAGCGTCTACGGTTTGCGGGGGAAAGATAACTATGGCTACACCTTC
D: .
V: TRBV29-1
size: few
J: TRBJ1-2

CDR3: CASSQVVGQSGGSPLHF
DNA: TGCGCCAGCAGCCAAGTCGTGGGCCAGTCAGGAGGTTCACCCCTCCACTTT
D: .
V: TRBV4-1
size: .
J: TRBJ1-6

CDR3: CSVATGVNSGNTIYF
DNA: TGCAGCGTGGCCACAGGCGTAAACTCTGGAAACACCATATATTTT
D: .
V: TRBV29-1
size: few
J: TRBJ1-3

CDR3: CASSETGTGENTEAFF
DNA: TGTGCCAGCAGCGAAACCGGGACAGGGGAGAACACTGAAGCTTTCTTT
D: TRBD1
V: TRBV7-9
size: .
J: TRBJ1-1

CDR3: CASSYGTANYEQYF
DNA: TGTGCCAGCAGTTACGGGACTGCAAACTACGAGCAGTACTTC
D: .
V: TRBV13
size: .
J: TRBJ2-7

CDR3: CASQGLVGEQFF
DNA: TGTGCCAGTCAGGGACTAGTTGGTGAGCAGTTCTTC
D: TRBD2
V: TRBV6-1
size: .
J: TRBJ2-1

CDR3: CATSSPGGNTQYF
DNA: TGTGCCACTTCAAGCCCAGGGGGGAATACGCAGTATTTT
D: .
V: TRBV9
size: .
J: TRBJ2-3

CDR3: CASSLVSVVRDAETQYF
DNA: TGTGCCAGCAGCTTAGTTAGTGTTGTTCGGGACGCAGAGACCCAGTACTTC
D: .
V: TRBV7-8
size: .
J: TRBJ2-5